This T cell receptor beta chain derives from a study of metastatic and nonmetastatic thyroid tumors. This CDR3 spans 18 amino acids. The germline V gene encodes CDR1 DFQATT and CDR2 SNEGSKA (reference sequence). V was pared by 6 bases and J by 3 bases, with 12 bases of the junction left unmatched. Authors' analysis steps: Construction of a distant-metastasis classifier for papillary thyroid cancer relied on CDR3 differences across clinicopathological groups. TCRdb re-called the PCR reads via MiXCR. In this record, the V and J calls reflect TCRdb's handling and not the investigators' own analysis. The data contain about 41,000 clones, more than 20% of them seen just once; the ten biggest clones take up more than 12%. Each patient came to thyroid surgery without any prior treatment (of any kind).

The gene calls are TRBV20-1 and TRBJ2-3, with 16 bases fitting TRBD2. The sequenced material came from tumor tissue. The TCR sequence derives from a female donor with papillary thyroid cancer or a benign thyroid nodule (not recorded which). Some clones in this sample may be carry-over from other donors' samples. DNA for the CDR3: TGCAGTGCGGGGAAAGGGACTAGCGGGGGGGTCCGAACAGATACGCAGTATTTT. Translation: CSAGKGTSGGVRTDTQYF.